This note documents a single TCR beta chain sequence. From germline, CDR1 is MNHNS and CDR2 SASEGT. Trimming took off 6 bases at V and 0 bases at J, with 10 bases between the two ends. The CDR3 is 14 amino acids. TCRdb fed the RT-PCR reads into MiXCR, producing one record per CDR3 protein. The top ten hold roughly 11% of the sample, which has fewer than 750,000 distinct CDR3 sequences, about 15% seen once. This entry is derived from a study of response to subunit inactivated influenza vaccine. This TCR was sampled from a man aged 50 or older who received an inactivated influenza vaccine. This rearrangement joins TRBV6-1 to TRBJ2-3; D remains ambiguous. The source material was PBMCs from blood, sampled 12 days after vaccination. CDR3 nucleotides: TGTGCCAGCAGGCTGTCCCAGAGCACAGATACGCAGTATTTT. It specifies CASRLSQSTDTQYF.